Following are 9 T cell receptor beta chains from one sample sequenced in a study of T cell responses to AZD1222 COVID-19 vaccine (dated by TCRdb to 2020 to 2023). The label giving this sample's time point can be read as: baseline before first vaccination. Library preparation employed the immunoSEQ multiplex PCR assay. TCRdb carries this immuneACCESS record with in-frame sequences only. Its versions omit some clonotypes, under half of them owing to an unresolved V gene in the studies checked, with the rest unexplained. In this sample the table shows around 100,000 clones, 89% of which occur a single time. Under 20% of the sample is held by the ten biggest clonotypes. Sequences were derived from peripheral blood, sampled on day 0 of AZD1222 vaccination. The receptors were sampled from an adult in good health.

This chain links TRBV5-8 with TRBJ2-7, with 9 bases aligning to TRBD1. The germline gives CDR1 SGHTS, CDR2 YDEGEE. The CDR3 extends over 12 amino acids. V lost 6 bases, J lost 7 bases, and 5 bases stayed unmatched. This CDR3 reads CASTQGAEEQYF. In DNA, the CDR3 is TGTGCCAGCACACAGGGGGCTGAAGAGCAGTACTTC.

The chain links TRBV7-3 to TRBJ2-7; 8 nucleotides match TRBD1. The CDR3 is 15 amino acids. The V and J ends lost 5 bases and 5 bases, in that order; junction bases with no gene match: 11. CDR1 and CDR2 (germline): SGHTA, FQGTGA. The CDR3 region is CASSPQGQVGDEQYF. In DNA, the CDR3 is TGTGCCAGCAGCCCACAGGGACAGGTTGGGGACGAGCAGTACTTC.

The chain is built from TRBV12-5 and TRBJ2-2, with D possibly TRBD2 on 5 matching bases. V lost 1 base, J lost 7 bases, and 10 bases lay in between. Germline V gives CDR1 LGHNT, CDR2 FRNRAP. The length of the CDR3 is 14 residues. The CDR3 reads CASGLDRGIGELFF. The CDR3, as DNA: TGTGCTAGTGGTTTGGACCGGGGAATCGGGGAGCTGTTTTTT.

V gene TRBV6-5 combines with J gene TRBJ1-1; a possible D gene is TRBD1 (5 bases). Germline CDR1 and CDR2: MNHEY and SVGAGI. The ends were cut back, 7 bases at V and 5 bases at J, with 17 bases in the middle. This CDR3 spans 14 amino acids. The CDR3 DNA sequence: TGTGCCAGCAATTCGGGCCTGGGGCGTACTGAAGCTTTCTTT. Protein sequence: CASNSGLGRTEAFF.

V usage is TRBV6-5 and J usage is TRBJ1-2, with D possibly matching TRBD1 (6 bases). This CDR3 region has 14 residues. Trimming removed 0 bases at V and 4 bases at J, with 9 bases between. The germline gives CDR1 MNHEY, CDR2 SVGAGI. CDR3 nucleotides: TGTGCCAGCAGTTACTCGACAGGCACCTATGGCTACACCTTC. Amino acid sequence: CASSYSTGTYGYTF.

V gene TRBV19 combines with J gene TRBJ1-5, with a tentative D call TRBD1 (5 bases). Germline CDR1 and CDR2: LNHDA and SQIVND (reference sequence). The CDR3 is 13 residues long. Trimming left V 7 bases short and J 6 bases short, with 13 bases between. CDR3 region: CASTGGMGQPQHF. For the CDR3, the DNA is TGTGCCAGTACTGGGGGGATGGGTCAGCCCCAGCATTTT. The full variable domain, rest sourced from reference TRBV19 and TRBJ1-5, is DGGITQSPKYLFRKEGQNVTLSCEQNLNHDAMYWYRQDPGQGLRLIYYSQIVNDFQKGDIAEGYSVSREKKESFPLTVTSAQKNPTAFYLCASTGGMGQPQHFGDGTRLSIL.

This clone was detected only once. The V call is TRBV9, the J call TRBJ2-3; TRBD2 might be the D (7 bases). The CDR3 length is 15 residues. Trimming shortened V by 2 bases and J by 0 bases, and 10 bases separated the two germline ends. Germline V gene lookup returns CDR1 SGDLS and CDR2 YYNGEE. Here the CDR3 reads CASSVGGGSTDTQYF. Written as DNA, the CDR3 is TGTGCCAGCAGCGTGGGAGGGGGGAGCACAGATACGCAGTATTTT.

The V and J genes are TRBV3-1 (or the pseudogene TRBV3-2) and TRBJ1-2; D may be TRBD1 (5 bases). The V end was cut by 3 bases, the J end by 9 bases, with 11 bases between. This CDR3 region has 12 residues. Germline V CDR1 and CDR2: LGHDT, YNNKEL (reference sequence). CDR3 sequence (DNA): TGTGCCAGCAGCCACCAGGGATTAAGCTACACCTTC. It yields the protein CASSHQGLSYTF.

The chain is built from TRBV2 and TRBJ2-5; D not resolved. The length of the CDR3 is 13 residues. The V end was cut by 5 bases, the J end by 1 base, with 8 bases between. Germline CDR1 SNHLY, CDR2 FYNNEI. The CDR3 here is CASSPDIQETQYF. In DNA, the CDR3 is TGTGCCAGCAGTCCCGACATCCAAGAGACCCAGTACTTC.